The 9 T cell receptor beta chains given below trace back to one sample, sequenced in a study of blood T cells in healthy people across ages. PCR was performed a second time for about 7 to 11 cycles using a sample-barcoded 5' primer and a J-beta primer mix. From the 5' RACE reads, TCRdb called clonotypes with MiXCR, one entry per CDR3 protein. Here the sample spans roughly 1.6 million distinct CDR3 sequences, about 31% being singletons. Input material: blood. The receptors derive from a woman younger than 45 in good health.

The table lists this clonotype with a few counts. The chain uses TRBV25-1 and TRBJ1-2; 8 bases are shared with TRBD1. In germline, CDR1 is MGHDK, CDR2 SYGVNS. With V trimmed by 7 bases and J by 6 bases, 7 bases remained unmatched. This CDR3 is built from 13 residues. CDR3 sequence (DNA): TGTGCCAGCACGGGGTCAGGGGGCCATGGCTACACCTTC. Translation: CASTGSGGHGYTF.

The gene calls are TRBV10-3 and TRBJ2-5, with 9 bases lining up with TRBD2. J lost 5 bases, V lost 9 bases, and 7 bases had no gene match. Germline V gene lookup returns CDR1 ENHRY and CDR2 SYGVKD. The CDR3 runs 13 residues. The CDR3 nucleotides are TGTGCCATAGGTAGCGGGAGAGATGAGACCCAGTACTTC. Translated: CAIGSGRDETQYF.

The CDR3 coding sequence is TGTGCCAGCAGTGAACCCCCCGCGTCTGGGTCAGAGACCCAGTACTTC. It codes for CASSEPPASGSETQYF. The chain recombines TRBV25-1 with TRBJ2-5; no clear D gene. V was shortened by 2 bases and J by 4 bases, with 17 bases between the two germline ends. The CDR3 consists of 16 residues. CDR1 is MGHDK, CDR2 SYGVNS, per germline.

In DNA form, the CDR3 reads TGTGCCAGCTCGCCTGGGGTCTCGGGCCAGCCCCAGCATTTT. Its protein is CASSPGVSGQPQHF. The chain recombines TRBV18 with TRBJ1-5, with D uncertain. Germline V gene data show CDR1 as KGHSH and CDR2 as LQKENI. CDR3 length equals 14 residues. V was clipped by 6 bases and J by 7 bases, with 16 bases between them.

V usage is TRBV7-6 and J usage is TRBJ2-5; D gene unclear. There are 16 residues in the CDR3. The germline V gene has CDR1 SGHVS and CDR2 FNYEAQ. V was cut by 1 base and J by 1 base, with 13 bases left in between. CDR3 coding DNA: TGTGCCAGCAGCTTAGTTGGCGGCAGCTTCCAAGAGACCCAGTACTTC. Amino acids: CASSLVGGSFQETQYF.

The rearrangement uses TRBV2 and TRBJ1-2; 11 bases agree with TRBD1. This CDR3 is built from 16 residues. Unmatched junction bases numbered 11, after V lost 6 bases and J lost 5 bases. Germline-derived CDR1 and CDR2 are SNHLY and FYNNEI. Here the CDR3 DNA reads TGTGCCAGCAGCTCGGACAGGGGGCCTCTTAGTTATGGCTACACCTTC. Translated: CASSSDRGPLSYGYTF.

The chain joins TRBV7-6 to TRBJ2-1, with TRBD1 matching over 8 bases. The germline V gene encodes CDR1 SGHVS and CDR2 FNYEAQ. CDR3 length equals 19 residues. The V and J ends lost 5 bases and 0 bases, in that order; junction bases with no gene match: 15. CDR3 in amino acids: CASSLSVGTGQSSYNEQFF. The DNA of the CDR3 is TGTGCCAGCAGCCTATCCGTAGGGACAGGCCAGAGCTCCTACAATGAGCAGTTCTTC. The full variable domain, rest sourced from reference TRBV7-6 and TRBJ2-1, is GAGVSQSPRYKVTKRGQDVALRCDPISGHVSLYWYRQALGQGPEFLTYFNYEAQQDKSGLPNDRFSAERPEGSISTLTIQRTEQRDSAMYRCASSLSVGTGQSSYNEQFFGPGTRLTVL.

This sequence joins TRBV28 and TRBJ2-2; TRBD1 aligns across 9 bases. The CDR3 extends over 13 amino acids. The V gene's germline CDR1 is MDHEN and CDR2 SYDVKM. The junction had 5 bases not matched to a gene; V was cut back by 7 bases and J by 8 bases. The CDR3 reads CASKYRGPGELFF. DNA for the CDR3: TGTGCCAGCAAATACAGGGGGCCGGGGGAGCTGTTTTTT.

This clonotype was seen a handful of times. The chain's CDR3 is CASGREGTEAFF. The DNA of the CDR3 is TGTGCCTCAGGCAGGGAAGGAACTGAAGCTTTCTTT. The V call is TRBV6-6, the J call TRBJ1-1; maybe TRBD1 (5 bases). V lost 11 bases, J lost 5 bases, and 15 bases lay in between. The germline V gene has CDR1 MNHNY and CDR2 SVGAGI (reference sequence). The CDR3 is made up of 12 amino acids.